This TCR beta chain was observed in a study of tumor and adjacent non-tumor tissue in lung cancer. The library came from three nested PCR rounds adapted from ARM-PCR protocols. TCRdb itself ran the multiplex PCR reads through MiXCR, one entry per CDR3 protein. The data contain around 40,000 distinct CDR3 sequences, around three fifths of them seen just once; the ten biggest clones take up less than 55%. Germline V gene data show CDR1 as WNHNN and CDR2 as SYGVQD (reference sequence). After removal of 5 bases from V and 4 bases from J, the junction contained 7 bases not matched to a gene. There are 15 residues in the CDR3. RNA was extracted from bulk tissue without any cell sorting. The normal lung tissue was taken more than 3 cm from the tumor edge. Chemotherapy-naive patients with new lung cancer underwent thoracic surgery in China, August–late 2014. This clonotype was detected many times.

The J gene is TRBJ2-3, the V gene TRBV10-1; TRBD1 aligns across 9 bases. The receptor's source is a man in his fifties with non-small cell lung cancer. The sequenced sample was distant non-tumor lung tissue. This chain's CDR3 is CASSYGTGLSDTQYF. The CDR3 nucleotides read TGCGCCAGCAGTTATGGGACAGGGTTGTCAGATACGCAGTATTTT.